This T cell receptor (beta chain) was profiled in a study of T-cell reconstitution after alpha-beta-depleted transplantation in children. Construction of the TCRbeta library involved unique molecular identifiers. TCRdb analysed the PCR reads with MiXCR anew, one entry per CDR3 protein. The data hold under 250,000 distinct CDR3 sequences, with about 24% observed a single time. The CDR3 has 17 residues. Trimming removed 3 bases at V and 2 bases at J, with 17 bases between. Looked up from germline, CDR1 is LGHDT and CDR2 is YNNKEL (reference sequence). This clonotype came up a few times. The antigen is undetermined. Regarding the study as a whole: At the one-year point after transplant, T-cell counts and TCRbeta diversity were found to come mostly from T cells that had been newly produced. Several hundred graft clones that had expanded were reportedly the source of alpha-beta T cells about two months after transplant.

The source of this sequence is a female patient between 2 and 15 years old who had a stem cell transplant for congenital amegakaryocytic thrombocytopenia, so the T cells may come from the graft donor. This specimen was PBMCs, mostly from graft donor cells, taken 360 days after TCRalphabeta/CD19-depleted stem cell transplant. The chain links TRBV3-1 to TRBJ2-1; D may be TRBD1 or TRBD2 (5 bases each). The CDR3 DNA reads TGTGCCAGCAGCCATCAACAGGACTTGGGGCCCTACAATGAGCAGTTCTTC. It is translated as CASSHQQDLGPYNEQFF.